Listed here are 3 T cell receptor beta chains from one sample, sequenced in a study of cytomegalovirus exposure and HLA in healthy donors. Use of 60 Vbeta and 13 Jbeta primers characterized the PCR. Generated by immunoSEQ multiplex PCR, the TCRdb table keeps only in-frame clones and is missing some. With tens of thousands of clones in the sample, the ten largest clones hold 2.3%. The sample was PBMCs. The receptors here all came from a female donor in good health and CMV-seronegative.

The V gene is TRBV29-1, the J gene TRBJ1-2, with 8 nucleotides matching TRBD1. Germline lookup yields CDR1 SQVTM and CDR2 ANQGSEA. This CDR3 comprises 13 residues. The ends lost 6 bases at V and 3 bases at J; junction bases unmatched: 6. CDR3 coding DNA: TGCAGCGTCCGACAGGGGTCGGACTATGGCTACACCTTC. This sequence encodes CSVRQGSDYGYTF.

The chain's CDR3 is CASSGASGRAGNIQYF. As DNA, the CDR3 is TGTGCCAGCAGCGGGGCTAGCGGGAGGGCCGGAAACATTCAGTACTTC. The rearrangement joins TRBV9 to TRBJ2-4; 12 nucleotides match TRBD2. The CDR3 runs to 16 residues. The germline CDR1 and CDR2 sequences are SGDLS and YYNGEE. The J segment lost 6 bases and the V segment lost 3 bases, leaving 7 bases of the junction unmatched. Full variable domain (rest looked up from reference TRBV9 and TRBJ2-4): DSGVTQTPKHLITATGQRVTLRCSPRSGDLSVYWYQQSLDQGLQFLIQYYNGEERAKGNILERFSAQQFPDLHSELNLSSLELGDSALYFCASSGASGRAGNIQYFGAGTRLSVL.

CDR3 sequence: CASSDRETEAFF. The CDR3 DNA follows: TGTGCCAGCTCGGACAGGGAAACTGAAGCTTTCTTT. The chain joins TRBV18 to TRBJ1-1; 8 nucleotides match TRBD1. The V segment lost 6 bases and the J segment 5 bases; nucleotides outside the gene matches: 2. Germline V gene lookup returns CDR1 KGHSH and CDR2 LQKENI. The CDR3 has 12 amino acids.